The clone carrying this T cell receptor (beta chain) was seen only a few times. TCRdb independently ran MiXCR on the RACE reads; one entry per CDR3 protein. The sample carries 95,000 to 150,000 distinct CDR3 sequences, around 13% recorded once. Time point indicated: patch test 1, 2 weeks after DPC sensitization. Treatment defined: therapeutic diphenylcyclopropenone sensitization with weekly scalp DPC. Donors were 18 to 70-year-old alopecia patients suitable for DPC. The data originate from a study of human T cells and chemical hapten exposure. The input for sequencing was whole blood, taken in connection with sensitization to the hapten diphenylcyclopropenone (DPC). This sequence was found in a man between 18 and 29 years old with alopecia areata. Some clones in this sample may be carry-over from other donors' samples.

CDR3 loop: CATSDHGQGGADTQYF. As DNA, the CDR3 is TGTGCCACCAGTGACCACGGACAGGGAGGAGCAGATACGCAGTATTTT. The chain uses TRBV24-1 and TRBJ2-3, with TRBD1 matching over 8 bases. The germline CDR1 and CDR2 sequences are KGHDR and SFDVKD. This CDR3 contains 16 residues. V shed 4 bases, J shed 4 bases, and the junction held 9 bases outside the gene matches.